The sequence of this T cell receptor (beta chain) was determined in a study of early T cells in non-severe SARS-CoV-2 infection. This CDR3 spans 15 amino acids. V was pared by 0 bases and J by 3 bases, with 11 bases between. Germline V CDR1 and CDR2: SGHAT, FQNNGV. The sample holds a few counts of this clonotype. TCRdb processed the 5' RACE reads anew with MiXCR; each CDR3 protein has one entry. Of roughly 120,000 distinct CDR3 sequences detected, 15% appear once; the ten largest clones hold around a fifth. Material for sequencing was whole blood. The chain couples TRBV11-2 to TRBJ2-5; D remains ambiguous. This clonotype originated in an adult who was a healthcare worker with PCR-confirmed SARS-CoV-2 infection or an uninfected control (not recorded which). CDR3 bases: TGTGCCAGCAGCTTAGATCCGGCCAGCGAAGAGACCCAGTACTTC. Amino acid sequence: CASSLDPASEETQYF.